The 2 T cell receptor beta chains presented below share a single source sample, sequenced in a study of T-cell reconstitution after alpha-beta-depleted transplantation in children. Preparation of the TCRbeta library was carried out with unique molecular identifiers. TCRdb recomputed calls from the PCR reads with MiXCR, one row per CDR3 protein. This table holds approximately 390,000 distinct CDR3 sequences, roughly a tenth found once. The specimen was PBMCs from the stem cell graft donor, collected from the stem cell graft. Every receptor here comes from a human donor who donated a stem cell graft to a child with acute myeloid leukemia.

The rearrangement uses TRBV7-3 and TRBJ2-3, with a tentative D call TRBD2 (6 bases). Trimming shortened V by 1 base and J by 4 bases, and 18 bases separated the two germline ends. The CDR3 runs 17 residues. Germline V gene lookup returns CDR1 SGHTA and CDR2 FQGTGA. Here the CDR3 reads CASSLIQLAPGPDTQYF. DNA of the CDR3: TGTGCCAGCAGCTTAATCCAGCTAGCGCCGGGCCCAGATACGCAGTATTTT.

This clonotype was seen only a few times. This chain uses TRBV10-3 with TRBJ2-7; no firm D call. With 0 bases removed from V and 5 bases from J, the gap between germline ends came to 5 bases. The germline CDR1 and CDR2 sequences are ENHRY and SYGVKD. CDR3 length: 12 amino acids. The CDR3 DNA reads as TGTGCCATCAGTGAGTCGAACCACGAGCAGTACTTC. Protein product: CAISESNHEQYF.